Shown below are 5 T cell receptor beta chains from a single sample sequenced in a study of lymphopenia after photon versus proton radiotherapy. This table comes from immunoSEQ multiplex PCR, and its TCRdb copy is limited to in-frame clones, with some not included. The repertoire holds about 12,000 clones, 89% seen once, with 3% to 4% in the top ten. The sample in question was peripheral blood, obtained from a patient treated with proton-based radiotherapy. The receptors come from a man aged 55 to 70 with pancreatic cancer.

The chain uses TRBV5-4 and TRBJ2-3; the match to TRBD2 covers 13 bases. The J segment lost 2 bases and the V segment lost 4 bases, leaving 4 bases of the junction unmatched. CDR3 length equals 16 residues. From germline, CDR1 is SGHNT and CDR2 YYREEE (reference sequence). The CDR3 protein is CASSATSGRLTDTQYF. The DNA for the CDR3 is TGTGCCAGCAGCGCGACTAGCGGGAGGCTCACAGATACGCAGTATTTT.

The chain joins TRBV5-1 to TRBJ1-4; no firm D call. Germline V gene data show CDR1 as SGHRS and CDR2 as YFSETQ. The CDR3 has 14 residues. V lost 0 bases and J 6 bases, leaving 9 bases between the germline ends. The CDR3 DNA reads TGCGCCAGCAGCTTGGTACAGAAAGATGAAAAACTGTTTTTT. Amino acids: CASSLVQKDEKLFF.

This chain joins TRBV5-1 and TRBJ2-1, with TRBD2 matching 11 bases. There are 15 residues in the CDR3. V trimming: 3 bases; J trimming: 3 bases; junction bases outside the gene matches: 2. CDR1 SGHRS and CDR2 YFSETQ come from the germline V gene. The CDR3 DNA sequence: TGCGCCAGCAGCTCGGGACTAGCGGTCTACAATGAGCAGTTCTTC. It translates to CASSSGLAVYNEQFF.

This clone showed up just a few times. V is TRBV13 and J is TRBJ1-1, with D perhaps matching TRBD1 (5 bases). The ends were cut back, 5 bases at V and 0 bases at J, with 13 bases in the middle. The V gene's germline CDR1 is PRHDT and CDR2 FYEKMQ (reference sequence). This CDR3 comprises 15 residues. This CDR3 is CASSPRTPMNTEAFF. CDR3 in DNA: TGTGCCAGCAGCCCCAGGACACCCATGAACACTGAAGCTTTCTTT.

The V call is TRBV11-1, the J call TRBJ2-7; D is unresolved. The V gene's germline CDR1 is SGHAT and CDR2 FQDESV (reference sequence). V dropped 0 bases and J dropped 4 bases, with 7 bases sitting between them. The CDR3 contains 13 residues. In DNA, the CDR3 is TGTGCCAGCAGCTTAGCGCCAGCGTACGAGCAGTACTTC. Protein: CASSLAPAYEQYF.